Here is one T cell receptor beta chain with its context. The CDR3 is 17 amino acids. V lost 0 bases and J lost 4; bases outside the gene matches: 7. Looked up from germline, CDR1 is SGHRS and CDR2 is YFSETQ. Method: immunoSEQ multiplex PCR; TCRdb's copy keeps in-frame clones and lacks some. The sample carries some 270,000 clones, more than 70% recorded once. The data originate from a study of blood T cell repertoires in COVID-19. This sequence was found in an elderly woman with COVID-19, enrolled during active disease. This chain links TRBV5-1 with TRBJ2-2; TRBD1 matches at 9 bases. The sample consisted of peripheral blood. CDR3 DNA sequence: TGCGCCAGCAGCTTGGCCCTCGGACAGGGGTCCACCGGGGAGCTGTTTTTT. This gives the protein CASSLALGQGSTGELFF.